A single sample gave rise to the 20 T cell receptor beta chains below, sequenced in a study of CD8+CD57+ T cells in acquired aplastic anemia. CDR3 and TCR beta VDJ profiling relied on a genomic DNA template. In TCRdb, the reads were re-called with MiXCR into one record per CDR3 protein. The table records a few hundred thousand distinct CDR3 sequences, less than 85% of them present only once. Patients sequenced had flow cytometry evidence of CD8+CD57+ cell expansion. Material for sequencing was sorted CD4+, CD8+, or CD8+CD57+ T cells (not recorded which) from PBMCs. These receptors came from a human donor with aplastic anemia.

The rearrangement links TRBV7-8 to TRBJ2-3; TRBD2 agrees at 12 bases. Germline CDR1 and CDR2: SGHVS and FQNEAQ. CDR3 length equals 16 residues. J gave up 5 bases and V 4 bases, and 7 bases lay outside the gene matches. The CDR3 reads CASSSELAGGVDTQYF. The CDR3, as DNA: TGTGCCAGCAGCTCTGAACTAGCGGGAGGCGTAGATACGCAGTATTTT.

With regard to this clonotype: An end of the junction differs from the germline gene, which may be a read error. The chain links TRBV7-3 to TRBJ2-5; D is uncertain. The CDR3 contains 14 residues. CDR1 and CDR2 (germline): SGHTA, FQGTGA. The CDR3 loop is CATSRGSEPVTQYF. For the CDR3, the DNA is TGTGCCACCAGCAGAGGCAGCGAGCCCGTGACCCAGTACTTC.

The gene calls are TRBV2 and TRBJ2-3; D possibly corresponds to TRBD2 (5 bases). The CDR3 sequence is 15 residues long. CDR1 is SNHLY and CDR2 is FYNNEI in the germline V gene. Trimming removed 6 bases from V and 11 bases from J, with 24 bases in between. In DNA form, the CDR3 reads TGTGCCAGCAGGGACTCGGGCACTGATACACATAAGCAGTATTTT. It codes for CASRDSGTDTHKQYF.

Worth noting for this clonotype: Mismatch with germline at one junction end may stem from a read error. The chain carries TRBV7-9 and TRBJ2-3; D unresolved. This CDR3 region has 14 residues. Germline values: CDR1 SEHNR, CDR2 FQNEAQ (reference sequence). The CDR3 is CASSQAFGMHLTDF. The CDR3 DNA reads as TGTGCCAGCAGCCAAGCGTTCGGCATGCACCTCACAGATTTT.

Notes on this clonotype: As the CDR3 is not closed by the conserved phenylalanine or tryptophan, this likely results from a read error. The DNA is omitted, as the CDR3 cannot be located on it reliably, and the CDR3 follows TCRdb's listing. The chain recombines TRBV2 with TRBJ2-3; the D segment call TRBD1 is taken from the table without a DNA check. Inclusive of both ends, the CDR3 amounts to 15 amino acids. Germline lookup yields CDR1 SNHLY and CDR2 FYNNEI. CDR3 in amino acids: CASSESYSEQPQHFG.

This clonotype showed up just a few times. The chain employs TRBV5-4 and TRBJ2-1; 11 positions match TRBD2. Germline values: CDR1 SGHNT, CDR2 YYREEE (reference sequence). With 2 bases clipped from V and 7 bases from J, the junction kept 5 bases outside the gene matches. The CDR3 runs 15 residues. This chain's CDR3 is CASSFTSGRRNEQFF. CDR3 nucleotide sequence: TGTGCCAGCAGCTTTACTAGCGGGAGAAGGAATGAGCAGTTCTTC.

The DNA for the CDR3 is TGTGCCAGTATCCTACTTACACCGGGGGTTGGAGATACGCAGTATTTT. Its protein is CASILLTPGVGDTQYF. The chain has TRBV19 and TRBJ2-3; D possibly corresponds to TRBD2 (6 bases). The CDR3 contains 16 residues. The germline CDR1 and CDR2 sequences are LNHDA and SQIVND (reference sequence). V lost 7 bases and J 5 bases, leaving 22 bases between the germline ends.

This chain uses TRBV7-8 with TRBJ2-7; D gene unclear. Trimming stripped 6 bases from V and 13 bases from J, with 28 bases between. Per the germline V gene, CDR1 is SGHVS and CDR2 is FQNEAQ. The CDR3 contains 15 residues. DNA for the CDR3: TGTGCCAGCAGTGTGCTAGGAGCCCTACTCTCCGAGTATTACTTC. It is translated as CASSVLGALLSEYYF.

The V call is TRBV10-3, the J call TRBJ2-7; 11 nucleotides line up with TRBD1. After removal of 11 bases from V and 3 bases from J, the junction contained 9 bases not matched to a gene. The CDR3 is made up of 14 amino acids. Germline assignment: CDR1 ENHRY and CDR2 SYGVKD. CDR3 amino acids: CAATPGQGVYEQYF. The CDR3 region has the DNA TGTGCCGCGACCCCGGGACAGGGGGTCTACGAGCAGTACTTC.

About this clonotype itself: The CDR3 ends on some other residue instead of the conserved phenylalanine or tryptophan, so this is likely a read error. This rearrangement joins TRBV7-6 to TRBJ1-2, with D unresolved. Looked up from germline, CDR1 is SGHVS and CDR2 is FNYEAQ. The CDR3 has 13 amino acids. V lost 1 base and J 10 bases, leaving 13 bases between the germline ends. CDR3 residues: CASSLGRGADYTY. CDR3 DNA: TGTGCCAGCAGCTTAGGACGTGGCGCCGACTACACCTAC.

The CDR3, as DNA: TGTGCCAGCAGCTTACACGTAGCGGCTGACGCCCAATCCTACGAGCAGTACGTC. Translated, it gives CASSLHVAADAQSYEQYV. The genes are TRBV7-9 and TRBJ2-7; weak D call: TRBD2 (6 bases). The CDR3 is 18 residues long. Per the germline V gene, CDR1 is SEHNR and CDR2 is FQNEAQ (reference sequence). V shed 2 bases and J shed 1 base, with 21 bases lying between them.

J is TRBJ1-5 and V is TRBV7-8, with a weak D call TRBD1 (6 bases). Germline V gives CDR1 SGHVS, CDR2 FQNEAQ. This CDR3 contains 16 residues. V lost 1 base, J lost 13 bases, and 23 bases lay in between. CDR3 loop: CASSLGGGTGTQSQHF. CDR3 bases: TGTGCCAGCAGCTTAGGGGGGGGCACCGGTACGCAGTCTCAGCATTTT.

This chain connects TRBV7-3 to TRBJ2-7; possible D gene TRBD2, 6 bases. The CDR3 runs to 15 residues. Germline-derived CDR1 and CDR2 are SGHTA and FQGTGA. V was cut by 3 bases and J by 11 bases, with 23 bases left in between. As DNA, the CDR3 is TGTGCCAGCAGCTTCCGGGCGGGAACGACCTACGCGGAGTACGTC. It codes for CASSFRAGTTYAEYV.

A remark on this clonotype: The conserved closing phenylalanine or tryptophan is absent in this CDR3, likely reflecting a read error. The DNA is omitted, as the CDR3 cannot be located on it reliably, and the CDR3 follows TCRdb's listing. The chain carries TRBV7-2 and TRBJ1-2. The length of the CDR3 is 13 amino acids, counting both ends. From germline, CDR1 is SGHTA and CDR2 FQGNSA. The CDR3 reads CASSLGVQRPSTL.

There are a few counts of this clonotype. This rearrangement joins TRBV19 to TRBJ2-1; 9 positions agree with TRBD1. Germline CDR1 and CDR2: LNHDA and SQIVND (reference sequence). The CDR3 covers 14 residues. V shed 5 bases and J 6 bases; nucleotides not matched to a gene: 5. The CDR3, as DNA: TGTGCCAGTAGTCACCTGGGACAGGGCAATGAGCAGTTCTTC. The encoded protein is CASSHLGQGNEQFF.

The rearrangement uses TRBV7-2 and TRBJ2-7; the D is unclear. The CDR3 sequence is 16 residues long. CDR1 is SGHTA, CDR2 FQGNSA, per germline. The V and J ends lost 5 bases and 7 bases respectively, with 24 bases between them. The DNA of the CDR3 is TGTGCCAGCAGCGTAGTGGGATTTGGCGCGATTGATGAGCAGTACGTC. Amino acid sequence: CASSVVGFGAIDEQYV.

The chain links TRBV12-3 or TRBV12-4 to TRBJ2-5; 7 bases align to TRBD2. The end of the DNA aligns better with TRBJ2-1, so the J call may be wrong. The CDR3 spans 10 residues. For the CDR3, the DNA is TGTGCCAGCAGCCCGGGGGGGCAGTTCTTC. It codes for CASSPGGQFF.

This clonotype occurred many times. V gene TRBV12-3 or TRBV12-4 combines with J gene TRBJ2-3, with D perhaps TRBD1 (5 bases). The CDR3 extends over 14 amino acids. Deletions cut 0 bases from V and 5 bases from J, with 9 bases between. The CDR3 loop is CASSLAGPIDTQYF. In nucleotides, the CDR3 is TGTGCCAGCAGTTTAGCGGGGCCAATAGATACGCAGTATTTT.

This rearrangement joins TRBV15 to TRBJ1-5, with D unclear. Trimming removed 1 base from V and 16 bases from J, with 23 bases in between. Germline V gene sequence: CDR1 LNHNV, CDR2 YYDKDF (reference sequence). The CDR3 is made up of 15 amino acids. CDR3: CATSRGSEHNHHHHF. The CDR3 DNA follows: TGTGCCACCAGCAGAGGCAGCGAGCACAATCACCACCACCATTTT.

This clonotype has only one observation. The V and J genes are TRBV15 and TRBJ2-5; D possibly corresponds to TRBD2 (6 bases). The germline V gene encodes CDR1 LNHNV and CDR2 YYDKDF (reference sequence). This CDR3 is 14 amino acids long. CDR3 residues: CATSRASQLETQYF. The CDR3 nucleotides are TGTGCTACTAGCAGGGCTAGTCAGCTAGAGACCCAGTACTTC.